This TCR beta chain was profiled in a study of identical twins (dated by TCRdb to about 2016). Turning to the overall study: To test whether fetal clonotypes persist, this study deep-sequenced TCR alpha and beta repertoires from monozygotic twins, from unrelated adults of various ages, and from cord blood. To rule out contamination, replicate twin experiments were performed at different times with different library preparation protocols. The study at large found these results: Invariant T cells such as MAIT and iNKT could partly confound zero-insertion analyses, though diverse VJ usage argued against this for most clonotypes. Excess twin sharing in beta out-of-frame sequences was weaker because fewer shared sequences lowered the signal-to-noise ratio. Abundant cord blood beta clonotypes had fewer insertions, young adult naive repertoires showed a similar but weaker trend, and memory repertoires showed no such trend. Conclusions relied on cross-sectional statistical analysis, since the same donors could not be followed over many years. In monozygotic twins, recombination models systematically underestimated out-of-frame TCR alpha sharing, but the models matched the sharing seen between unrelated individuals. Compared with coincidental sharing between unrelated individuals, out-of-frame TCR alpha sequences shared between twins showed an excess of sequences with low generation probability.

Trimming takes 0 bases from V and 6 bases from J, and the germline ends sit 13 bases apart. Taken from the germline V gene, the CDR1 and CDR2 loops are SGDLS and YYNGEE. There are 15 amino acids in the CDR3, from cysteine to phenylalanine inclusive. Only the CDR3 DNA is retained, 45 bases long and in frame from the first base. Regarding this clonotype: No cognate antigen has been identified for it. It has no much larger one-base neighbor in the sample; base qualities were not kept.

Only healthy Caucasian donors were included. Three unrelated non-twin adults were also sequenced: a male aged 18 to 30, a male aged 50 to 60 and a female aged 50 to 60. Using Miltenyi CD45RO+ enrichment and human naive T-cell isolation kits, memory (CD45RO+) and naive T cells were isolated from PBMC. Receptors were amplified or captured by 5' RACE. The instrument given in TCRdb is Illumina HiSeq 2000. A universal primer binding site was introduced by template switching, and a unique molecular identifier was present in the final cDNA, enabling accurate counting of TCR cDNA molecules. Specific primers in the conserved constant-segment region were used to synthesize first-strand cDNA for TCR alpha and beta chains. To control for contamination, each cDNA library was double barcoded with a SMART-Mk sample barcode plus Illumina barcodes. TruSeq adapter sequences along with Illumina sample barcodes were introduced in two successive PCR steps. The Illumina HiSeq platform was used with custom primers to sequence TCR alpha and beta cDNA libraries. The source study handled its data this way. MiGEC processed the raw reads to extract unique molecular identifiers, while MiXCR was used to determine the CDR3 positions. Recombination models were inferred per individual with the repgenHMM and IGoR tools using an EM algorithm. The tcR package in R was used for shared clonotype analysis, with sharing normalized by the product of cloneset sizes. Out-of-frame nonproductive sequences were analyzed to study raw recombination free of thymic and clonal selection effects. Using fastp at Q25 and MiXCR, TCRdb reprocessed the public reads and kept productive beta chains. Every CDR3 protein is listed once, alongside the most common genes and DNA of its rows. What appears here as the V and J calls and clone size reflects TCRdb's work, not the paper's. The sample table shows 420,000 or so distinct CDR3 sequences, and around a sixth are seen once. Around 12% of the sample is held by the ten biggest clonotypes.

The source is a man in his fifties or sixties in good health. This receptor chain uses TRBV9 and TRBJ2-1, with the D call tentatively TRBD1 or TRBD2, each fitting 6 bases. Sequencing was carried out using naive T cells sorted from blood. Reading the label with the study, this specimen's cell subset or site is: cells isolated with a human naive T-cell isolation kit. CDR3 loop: CASSVGGGPSNEQFF. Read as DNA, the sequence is TGTGCCAGCAGCGTAGGAGGGGGGCCGAGCAATGAGCAGTTCTTC.